This TCR beta chain was identified in a study of patients and donors after allogeneic stem cell transplantation. Using its own MiXCR run on the RT-PCR reads, TCRdb lists one record per CDR3 protein. The profile shows 150,000 to 200,000 distinct CDR3 sequences, 24% of them singletons. The CDR3 extends over 14 amino acids. Trimming removed 0 bases from V and 3 bases from J, with 9 bases in between. Per the germline V gene, CDR1 is SGDLS and CDR2 is YYNGEE. This clonotype was found a few times. This chain joins TRBV9 and TRBJ1-1; D is possibly TRBD1 (5 bases). The specimen was blood, either unsorted or a sorted T cell fraction (not recorded which). This TCR was sampled from a human donor who was either an allogeneic HSCT recipient or a stem cell or donor lymphocyte infusion donor (not recorded which). It is not recorded whose cells these are; they may come from a transplant donor. Here the CDR3 reads CASSVGGKDTEAFF. CDR3 nucleotide sequence: TGTGCCAGCAGCGTAGGGGGGAAGGACACTGAAGCTTTCTTT.